The 24 T cell receptor beta chains given below trace back to one sample, sequenced in a study of blood T cell repertoires in COVID-19 (dated by TCRdb to about 2020). Library method: the immunoSEQ multiplex PCR assay. What TCRdb holds here is the immuneACCESS table cut down to in-frame rearrangements. Part of the clones is not present; checked against another copy, under half of the missing clones reflect an unresolved V gene, and the others are unexplained. The sample table contains under 350,000 clones; only one count was recorded for roughly nine tenths of them. 2.6% of the sample is in the top ten clones. Sequenced sample: PBMCs or T cells enriched from blood (not recorded which). These receptors came from a woman in her late teens or twenties who had recovered from COVID-19.

This sequence joins TRBV20-1 and TRBJ2-2; no clear D. This CDR3 contains 11 residues. The germline V gene has CDR1 DFQATT and CDR2 SNEGSKA (reference sequence). Trimming pared 5 bases from V and 7 bases from J, leaving 8 bases between. The CDR3 here is CSAHTLGELFF. DNA for the CDR3: TGCAGTGCTCACACCCTCGGGGAGCTGTTTTTT.

The V call is TRBV5-8, the J call TRBJ2-7; tentative D call: TRBD2 (6 bases). The CDR3 loop spans 17 amino acids. The germline gives CDR1 SGHTS, CDR2 YDEGEE. V was trimmed by 0 bases and J by 0 bases, leaving 16 bases between them. The CDR3 reads CASSLATEGDLSYEQYF. The CDR3 DNA reads as TGTGCCAGCAGCTTGGCCACGGAGGGAGACCTCTCCTACGAGCAGTACTTC.

This clone is a singleton in its sample. The chain combines TRBV5-1 with TRBJ1-3, with TRBD1 matching over 7 bases. This CDR3 region has 16 residues. J was trimmed by 2 bases and V by 4 bases; bases with no gene match: 9. CDR1 is SGHRS, CDR2 YFSETQ, per germline. The chain's CDR3 is CASSGSDREPGNTIYF. In DNA form, the CDR3 reads TGCGCCAGCAGCGGGTCAGACAGGGAGCCTGGAAACACCATATATTTT.

V and J are TRBV2 and TRBJ1-6; D remains unclear. CDR1 and CDR2 (germline): SNHLY, FYNNEI. Trimming took off 5 bases at V and 5 bases at J, with 7 bases between the two ends. CDR3 size: 13 residues. CDR3 loop: CASSIENNSPLHF. The CDR3 nucleotides read TGTGCCAGCAGTATAGAAAATAATTCACCCCTCCACTTT.

The chain recombines TRBV16 with TRBJ2-5; TRBD1 matches at 8 bases. The CDR3 consists of 16 residues. The germline V gene encodes CDR1 KGHSY and CDR2 FQNENV. V lost 4 bases, J lost 3 bases, and 10 bases stayed unmatched. CDR3 residues: CASSPGQGRSKETQYF. DNA for the CDR3: TGTGCCAGCAGCCCCGGACAGGGCCGTTCAAAAGAGACCCAGTACTTC. The full variable domain, with the rest looked up from reference TRBV16 and TRBJ2-5, is GEEVAQTPKHLVRGEGQKAKLYCAPIKGHSYVFWYQQVLKNEFKFLISFQNENVFDETGMPKERFSAKCLPNSPCSLEIQATKLEDSAVYFCASSPGQGRSKETQYFGPGTRLLVL.

The gene calls are TRBV6-2 or TRBV6-3 and TRBJ1-5, with D possibly matching TRBD1 (6 bases). Germline values: CDR1 MNHEY, CDR2 SVGEGT. The CDR3 loop spans 14 amino acids. V shed 5 bases and J shed 9 bases, with 17 bases lying between them. The CDR3 DNA is TGTGCCAGCAGTCCCGGCCAGGGGAGACGGCCCCAGCATTTT. Its protein product is CASSPGQGRRPQHF.

There are a few counts of this clone. V is TRBV10-3 and J is TRBJ2-3; 9 nucleotides match TRBD2. The V gene end was trimmed by 7 bases and the J gene end by 6 bases; junction bases not matched to a gene: 8. CDR1 and CDR2 from the germline V gene are ENHRY and SYGVKD. The CDR3 covers 14 residues. The CDR3 sequence is CAITSSGALDTQYF. DNA for the CDR3: TGTGCCATCACTTCTAGCGGGGCCTTGGATACGCAGTATTTT.

J is TRBJ2-7 and V is TRBV11-2, with TRBD1 identical over 7 bases. V trimming: 5 bases; J trimming: 0 bases; junction bases outside the gene matches: 13. The germline CDR1 and CDR2 sequences are SGHAT and FQNNGV. The CDR3 sequence is 17 residues long. The CDR3 DNA is TGTGCCAGCAGCGCACTTCTACAGGGGTTGAGCTCCTACGAGCAGTACTTC. This codes for CASSALLQGLSSYEQYF. The whole variable domain, remainder taken from reference TRBV11-2 and TRBJ2-7, is EAGVAQSPRYKIIEKRQSVAFWCNPISGHATLYWYQQILGQGPKLLIQFQNNGVVDDSQLPKDRFSAERLKGVDSTLKIQPAKLEDSAVYLCASSALLQGLSSYEQYFGPGTRLTVT.

The chain carries TRBV27 and TRBJ2-1; 7 bases are a match to TRBD1. The J segment lost 0 bases and the V segment lost 5 bases, leaving 10 bases of the junction unmatched. The CDR3 spans 17 residues. CDR1 is MNHEY, CDR2 SMNVEV, per germline (reference sequence). CDR3 bases: TGTGCCAGCAGTACCTACAGGGGATTAAGCTCCTACAATGAGCAGTTCTTC. The encoded protein is CASSTYRGLSSYNEQFF.

The chain carries TRBV9 and TRBJ1-2, with a weak D call TRBD1 (5 bases). Trimming left V 4 bases short and J 3 bases short, with 16 bases between. This CDR3 is built from 15 residues. Germline V CDR1 and CDR2: SGDLS, YYNGEE. The CDR3 region is CASSPGPGRDYGYTF. CDR3 coding DNA: TGTGCCAGCAGCCCCGGCCCGGGCAGGGACTATGGCTACACCTTC. Full variable domain (missing parts from reference TRBV9 and TRBJ1-2): DSGVTQTPKHLITATGQRVTLRCSPRSGDLSVYWYQQSLDQGLQFLIQYYNGEERAKGNILERFSAQQFPDLHSELNLSSLELGDSALYFCASSPGPGRDYGYTFGSGTRLTVV.

The chain employs TRBV6-1 and TRBJ1-1, with TRBD1 matching over 7 bases. The germline V gene encodes CDR1 MNHNS and CDR2 SASEGT. This CDR3 contains 18 residues. With 2 bases clipped from V and 4 bases from J, the junction kept 16 bases outside the gene matches. CDR3 DNA: TGTGCCAGCAGTGAAAAAGATAAGGACAGGTACGATGGCACTGAAGCTTTCTTT. This encodes CASSEKDKDRYDGTEAFF.

The V and J genes are TRBV21-1 and TRBJ1-4; the table's D call of TRBD1 was not tested on the DNA. TRBV21-1 is an annotated pseudogene. The CDR3 has 16 residues. In DNA, the CDR3 is TGTGCCAGACGGACAGGGACCCCCCCTGGTGAGGAAAAACTGTTTTTT. It yields the protein CARRTGTPPGEEKLFF.

The CDR3 DNA is TGTGCCATCCATAGCGGGGAGTCCCAAGAGACCCAGTACTTC. Translation: CAIHSGESQETQYF. The chain is built from TRBV27 and TRBJ2-5; the match to TRBD2 covers 8 bases. J gave up 1 base and V 10 bases, and 8 bases lay outside the gene matches. Germline loops: CDR1 MNHEY, CDR2 SMNVEV (reference sequence). The CDR3 length is 14 residues.

This sequence joins TRBV25-1 and TRBJ1-3; D uncertain. Trimming stripped 4 bases from V and 0 bases from J, with 13 bases between. The germline V gene encodes CDR1 MGHDK and CDR2 SYGVNS. The CDR3 spans 16 residues. In nucleotides, the CDR3 is TGTGCCAGCAGTGTCCGTCTTCCGAGCTCTGGAAACACCATATATTTT. Its translation is CASSVRLPSSGNTIYF.

The chain is built from TRBV4-2 and TRBJ2-1; 10 nucleotides match TRBD2. CDR3 length equals 17 residues. V dropped 2 bases and J dropped 6; count of bases not matched to a gene: 10. Germline V gene data show CDR1 as LGHNA and CDR2 as YNFKEQ. The CDR3, as DNA: TGTGCCAGCAGCCAAAAGTTTTCTAGCGGGAGTCTCAATGAGCAGTTCTTC. It translates to CASSQKFSSGSLNEQFF.

J is TRBJ1-2 and V is TRBV27; D gene unclear. V was cut by 5 bases and J by 4 bases, with 17 bases left in between. CDR3 length: 15 amino acids. Germline V gives CDR1 MNHEY, CDR2 SMNVEV (reference sequence). This CDR3 is CASSKREGMGYGYTF. For the CDR3, the DNA is TGTGCCAGCAGTAAAAGGGAGGGTATGGGCTATGGCTACACCTTC.

V gene TRBV5-1 combines with J gene TRBJ2-1; 9 bases are shared with TRBD2. Germline V gene data show CDR1 as SGHRS and CDR2 as YFSETQ. V lost 5 bases, J lost 0 bases, and 9 bases stayed unmatched. CDR3 length equals 17 residues. This CDR3 is CASRPGLAYISYNEQFF. CDR3 bases: TGCGCCAGCAGGCCGGGACTAGCCTATATCTCCTACAATGAGCAGTTCTTC.

J is TRBJ1-5 and V is TRBV2, with 7 positions matching TRBD1. In germline, CDR1 is SNHLY, CDR2 FYNNEI. The CDR3 spans 13 residues. V was pared by 8 bases and J by 5 bases, with 6 bases of the junction left unmatched. The CDR3 region has the DNA TGTGCCAGCGGACGGACAGGCGATCAGCCCCAGCATTTT. As protein: CASGRTGDQPQHF.

The chain is built from TRBV5-1 and TRBJ2-1; TRBD2 matches 11 bases. Germline lookup yields CDR1 SGHRS and CDR2 YFSETQ. The CDR3 totals 15 residues. V lost 7 bases, J lost 0 bases, and 3 bases stayed unmatched. CDR3 protein: CASHLAGGSYNEQFF. The CDR3 coding sequence is TGCGCCAGCCACCTAGCGGGAGGCTCCTACAATGAGCAGTTCTTC.

V is TRBV27 and J is TRBJ1-2, with 8 bases aligning to TRBD1. V was clipped by 5 bases and J by 2 bases; unmatched bases: 13. The germline V gene encodes CDR1 MNHEY and CDR2 SMNVEV (reference sequence). The CDR3 is 17 amino acids. CDR3 sequence (DNA): TGTGCCAGCAGTCACGCCGCGTCGGACAGGGTGAACTATGGCTACACCTTC. This sequence encodes CASSHAASDRVNYGYTF.

This clone was observed a single time. V and J are TRBV11-3 and TRBJ2-1, with 8 bases fitting TRBD2. Germline V gives CDR1 SGHNT, CDR2 YENEEA. The CDR3 consists of 15 residues. Trimming at V came to 1 base and at J to 4 bases, leaving 3 bases not matched to a gene. CDR3 loop: CASSLGTSRYNEQFF. As DNA, the CDR3 is TGTGCCAGCAGCTTAGGGACTAGCCGTTACAATGAGCAGTTCTTC.

This clone appeared a few times. The chain is built from TRBV29-1 and TRBJ2-7, with D possibly being TRBD1 (6 bases). The V gene lost 4 bases and the J gene lost 7 bases, with 23 bases spanning the gap. Per germline, CDR1 SQVTM and CDR2 ANQGSEA. CDR3 length: 15 residues. DNA of the CDR3: TGCAGCGTTGGAAGTGGGACACCCGGGTCGAGGGAGCAGTACTTC. It encodes CSVGSGTPGSREQYF.

V is TRBV11-2 and J is TRBJ1-2; possibly TRBD1 for D (6 bases). The CDR3 sequence is 15 residues long. V lost 4 bases and J lost 4, with 16 bases in between. The germline V gene has CDR1 SGHAT and CDR2 FQNNGV. CDR3 DNA: TGTGCCAGCAGCTCCATCAGGGGAAGAGGCTATGGCTACACCTTC. Protein: CASSSIRGRGYGYTF. Together with reference TRBV11-2 and TRBJ1-2, the CDR3 gives the full variable domain: EAGVAQSPRYKIIEKRQSVAFWCNPISGHATLYWYQQILGQGPKLLIQFQNNGVVDDSQLPKDRFSAERLKGVDSTLKIQPAKLEDSAVYLCASSSIRGRGYGYTFGSGTRLTVV.

This clone was found a few times. This chain uses TRBV10-1 with TRBJ1-4; 7 nucleotides match TRBD1. CDR3 length: 19 residues. V dropped 3 bases and J dropped 5; count of bases not matched to a gene: 18. Germline values: CDR1 WNHNN, CDR2 SYGVQD (reference sequence). The CDR3 coding sequence is TGCGCCAGCAGTGACCCGGGACAGTTCCCCTCCGCTATCAATGAAAAACTGTTTTTT. Translating it yields CASSDPGQFPSAINEKLFF.